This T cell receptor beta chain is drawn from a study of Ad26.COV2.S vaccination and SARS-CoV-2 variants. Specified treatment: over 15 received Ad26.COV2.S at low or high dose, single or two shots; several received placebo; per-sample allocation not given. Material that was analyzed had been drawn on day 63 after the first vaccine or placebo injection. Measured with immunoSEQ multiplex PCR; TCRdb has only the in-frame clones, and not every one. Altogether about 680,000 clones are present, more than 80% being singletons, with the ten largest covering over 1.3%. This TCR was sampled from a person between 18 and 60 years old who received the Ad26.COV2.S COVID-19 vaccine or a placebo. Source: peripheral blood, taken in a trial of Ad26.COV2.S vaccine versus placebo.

The CDR3: CASSSRGLAVSNEQFF. CDR3 coding DNA: TGTGCCAGCAGCTCAAGGGGACTAGCCGTCTCCAATGAGCAGTTCTTC. The J gene is TRBJ2-1, the V gene TRBV9; 9 nucleotides line up with TRBD2. The CDR3 length is 16 residues. The trim removed 4 bases at V and 6 bases at J, leaving 11 bases unmatched. Germline CDR1 SGDLS, CDR2 YYNGEE.